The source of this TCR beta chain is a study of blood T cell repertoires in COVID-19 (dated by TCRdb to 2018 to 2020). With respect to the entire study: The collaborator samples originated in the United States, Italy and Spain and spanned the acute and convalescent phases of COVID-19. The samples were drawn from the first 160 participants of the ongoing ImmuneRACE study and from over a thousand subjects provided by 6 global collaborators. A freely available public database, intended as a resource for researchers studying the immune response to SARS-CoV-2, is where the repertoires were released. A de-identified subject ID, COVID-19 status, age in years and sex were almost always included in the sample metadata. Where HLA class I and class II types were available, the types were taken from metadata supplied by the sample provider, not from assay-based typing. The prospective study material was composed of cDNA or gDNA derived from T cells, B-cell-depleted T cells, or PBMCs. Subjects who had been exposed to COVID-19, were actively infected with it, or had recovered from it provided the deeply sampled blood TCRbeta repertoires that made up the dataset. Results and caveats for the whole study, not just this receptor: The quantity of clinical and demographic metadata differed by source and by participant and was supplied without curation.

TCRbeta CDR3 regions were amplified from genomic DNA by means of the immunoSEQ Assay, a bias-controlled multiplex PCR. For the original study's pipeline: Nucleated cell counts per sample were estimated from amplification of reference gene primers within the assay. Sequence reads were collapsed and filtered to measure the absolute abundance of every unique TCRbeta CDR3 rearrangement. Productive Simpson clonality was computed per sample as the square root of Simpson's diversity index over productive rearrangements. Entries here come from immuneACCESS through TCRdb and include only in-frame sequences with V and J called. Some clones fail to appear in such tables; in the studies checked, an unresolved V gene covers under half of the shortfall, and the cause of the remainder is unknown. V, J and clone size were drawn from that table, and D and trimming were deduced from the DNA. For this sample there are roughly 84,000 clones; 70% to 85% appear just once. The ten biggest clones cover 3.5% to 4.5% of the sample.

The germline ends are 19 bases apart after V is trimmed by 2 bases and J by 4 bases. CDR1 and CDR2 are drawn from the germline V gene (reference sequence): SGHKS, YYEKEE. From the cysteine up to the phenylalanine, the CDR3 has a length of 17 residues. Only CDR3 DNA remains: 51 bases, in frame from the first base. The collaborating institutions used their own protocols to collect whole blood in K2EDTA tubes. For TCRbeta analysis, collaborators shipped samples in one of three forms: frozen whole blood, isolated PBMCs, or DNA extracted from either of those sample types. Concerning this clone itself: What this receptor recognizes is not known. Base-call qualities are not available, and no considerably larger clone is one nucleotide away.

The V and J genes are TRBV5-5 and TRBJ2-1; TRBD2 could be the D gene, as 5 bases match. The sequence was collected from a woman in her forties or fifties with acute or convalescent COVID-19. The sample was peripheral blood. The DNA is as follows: TGTGCCAGCAGCTTAGATTTAACGGGAATTCGATACAATGAGCAGTTCTTC. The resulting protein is CASSLDLTGIRYNEQFF. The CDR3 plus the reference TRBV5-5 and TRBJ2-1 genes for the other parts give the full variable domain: DAGVTQSPTHLIKTRGQQVTLRCSPISGHKSVSWYQQVLGQGPQFIFQYYEKEERGRGNFPDRFSARQFPNYSSELNVNALLLGDSALYLCASSLDLTGIRYNEQFFGPGTRLTVL.